The rows below give T cell receptor beta chains drawn from one sample of a study of T cell responses to AZD1222 COVID-19 vaccine. Produced via immunoSEQ multiplex PCR; TCRdb's table is partial and in-frame only. The sample contains approximately 110,000 clones, approximately 92% of which appear only once. This specimen consisted of peripheral blood, obtained on day 0 of AZD1222 vaccination. The receptor source for this set is an adult in good health. The CDR3 runs from the conserved cysteine through the conserved F or W. The order of the fields is V gene, clone size, J gene, D gene, CDR3 protein, CDR3 DNA. A D gene is named only where the DNA matches it firmly. The size of a clone is reported for some rows only, either as once, few or many, or as a class for expanded clones.

v_call: TRBV19
clone_size: .
j_call: TRBJ2-7
d_call: .
cdr3_aa: CASSFSRGTYEQYF
cdr3_nt: TGTGCCAGTAGTTTTAGCAGAGGGACCTACGAGCAGTACTTC

v_call: TRBV19
clone_size: once
j_call: TRBJ2-1
d_call: TRBD2
cdr3_aa: CASSPPGGGFYNEQFF
cdr3_nt: TGTGCCAGTAGTCCCCCCGGGGGGGGGTTCTACAATGAGCAGTTCTTC

v_call: TRBV24-1
clone_size: .
j_call: TRBJ2-3
d_call: TRBD1
cdr3_aa: CATRGTGESSTQYF
cdr3_nt: TGTGCCACCAGAGGGACAGGGGAATCAAGTACGCAGTATTTT

v_call: TRBV9
clone_size: .
j_call: TRBJ1-2
d_call: .
cdr3_aa: CASSGGDYGYTF
cdr3_nt: TGTGCCAGCAGCGGGGGGGACTATGGCTACACCTTC

v_call: TRBV12-5
clone_size: .
j_call: TRBJ2-7
d_call: TRBD1
cdr3_aa: CASGLGTGGHEQYF
cdr3_nt: TGTGCTAGTGGTCTCGGGACAGGGGGCCACGAGCAGTACTTC

v_call: TRBV15
clone_size: .
j_call: TRBJ2-5
d_call: .
cdr3_aa: CATSAGPGWETQYF
cdr3_nt: TGTGCCACCAGCGCCGGACCGGGGTGGGAGACCCAGTACTTC

v_call: TRBV18
clone_size: .
j_call: TRBJ1-4
d_call: TRBD1
cdr3_aa: CASSPPRQGPEKLFF
cdr3_nt: TGTGCCAGCTCACCACCGCGACAGGGCCCTGAAAAACTGTTTTTT

v_call: TRBV19
clone_size: .
j_call: TRBJ1-2
d_call: .
cdr3_aa: CASSIDPGRRYGYTF
cdr3_nt: TGTGCCAGTAGTATAGATCCGGGCCGGCGCTATGGCTACACCTTC

v_call: TRBV9
clone_size: .
j_call: TRBJ2-1
d_call: .
cdr3_aa: CASSVGQGGGNEQFF
cdr3_nt: TGTGCCAGCAGCGTAGGGCAGGGGGGCGGCAATGAGCAGTTCTTC

v_call: TRBV10-3
clone_size: .
j_call: TRBJ1-1
d_call: .
cdr3_aa: CAISESGYGAFF
cdr3_nt: TGTGCCATCAGTGAGTCAGGGTATGGCGCTTTCTTT

v_call: TRBV9
clone_size: .
j_call: TRBJ2-1
d_call: .
cdr3_aa: CASSRDTYNEQFF
cdr3_nt: TGTGCCAGCAGCCGGGACACCTACAATGAGCAGTTCTTC

v_call: TRBV7-8
clone_size: once
j_call: TRBJ2-5
d_call: TRBD2
cdr3_aa: CASSLLAGGETQYF
cdr3_nt: TGTGCCAGCAGCTTATTGGCGGGAGGAGAGACCCAGTACTTC

v_call: TRBV7-2
clone_size: .
j_call: TRBJ2-1
d_call: .
cdr3_aa: CASTVPLLSYNEQFF
cdr3_nt: TGTGCCAGCACCGTACCCCTACTATCATACAATGAGCAGTTCTTC

v_call: TRBV7-2
clone_size: .
j_call: TRBJ2-3
d_call: TRBD2
cdr3_aa: CASSWTGTSGGGDTQYF
cdr3_nt: TGTGCCAGCAGCTGGACCGGGACTAGCGGGGGGGGAGATACGCAGTATTTT

v_call: TRBV30
clone_size: .
j_call: TRBJ2-1
d_call: .
cdr3_aa: CAWALGGDNEQFF
cdr3_nt: TGTGCCTGGGCCCTCGGCGGGGACAATGAGCAGTTCTTC

v_call: TRBV9
clone_size: .
j_call: TRBJ1-2
d_call: .
cdr3_aa: CASSLNRAQGYGYTF
cdr3_nt: TGTGCCAGCAGCCTGAACAGGGCGCAGGGCTATGGCTACACCTTC

v_call: TRBV7-2
clone_size: .
j_call: TRBJ1-5
d_call: .
cdr3_aa: CASSIPGAQPQHF
cdr3_nt: TGTGCCAGCAGCATCCCGGGGGCTCAGCCCCAGCATTTT

v_call: TRBV20-1
clone_size: .
j_call: TRBJ2-7
d_call: .
cdr3_aa: CSAPGPYEQYF
cdr3_nt: TGCAGTGCTCCTGGACCCTACGAGCAGTACTTC

v_call: TRBV19
clone_size: .
j_call: TRBJ1-1
d_call: TRBD1
cdr3_aa: CASSNTGGTEAFF
cdr3_nt: TGTGCCAGTAGTAATACAGGGGGAACTGAAGCTTTCTTT

v_call: TRBV9
clone_size: .
j_call: TRBJ2-7
d_call: .
cdr3_aa: CASSVGIGRGGEQYF
cdr3_nt: TGTGCCAGCAGCGTAGGGATCGGCAGGGGAGGCGAGCAGTACTTC

v_call: TRBV20-1
clone_size: .
j_call: TRBJ1-2
d_call: .
cdr3_aa: CSAAGNGYTF
cdr3_nt: TGCAGTGCCGCAGGGAATGGCTACACCTTC

v_call: TRBV27
clone_size: .
j_call: TRBJ2-5
d_call: .
cdr3_aa: CASSLSIRPNTQYF
cdr3_nt: TGTGCCAGCAGTTTATCGATAAGGCCAAATACCCAGTACTTC